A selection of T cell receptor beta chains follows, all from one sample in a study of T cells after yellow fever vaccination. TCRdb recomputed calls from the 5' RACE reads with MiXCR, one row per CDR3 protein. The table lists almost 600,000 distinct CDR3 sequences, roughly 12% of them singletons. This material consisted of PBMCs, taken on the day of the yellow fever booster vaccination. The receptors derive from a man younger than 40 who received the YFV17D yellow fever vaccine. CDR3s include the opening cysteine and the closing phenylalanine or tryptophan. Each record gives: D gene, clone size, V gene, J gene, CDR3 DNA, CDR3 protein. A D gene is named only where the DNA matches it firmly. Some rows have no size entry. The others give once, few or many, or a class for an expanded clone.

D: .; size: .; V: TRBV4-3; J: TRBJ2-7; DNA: TGCGCCAGCAGCCAAGACCCGAGTACCGTCGGCGAGCAGTACTTC; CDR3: CASSQDPSTVGEQYF
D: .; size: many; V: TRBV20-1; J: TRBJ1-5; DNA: TGCAGTGCTAGGGCAGGGATAAGTAGTCAGCCCCAGCATTTT; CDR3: CSARAGISSQPQHF
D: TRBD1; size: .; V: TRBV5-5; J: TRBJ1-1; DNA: TGTGCCAGCAGCATACAGGGGTTCACTGAAGCTTTCTTT; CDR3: CASSIQGFTEAFF
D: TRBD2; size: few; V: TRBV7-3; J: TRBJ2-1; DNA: TGTGCCAGCAGCTTACGAAACAAAAAAGCGGGGTCCTACAATGAGCAGTTCTTC; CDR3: CASSLRNKKAGSYNEQFF
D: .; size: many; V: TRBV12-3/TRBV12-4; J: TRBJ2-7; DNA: TGTGCCAGCAGTTTTTTGGGCGAGCAGTACTTC; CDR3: CASSFLGEQYF
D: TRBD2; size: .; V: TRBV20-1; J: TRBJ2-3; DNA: TGCAGTGCTAGAGATGTAGCGGGAGAATCGGGCACAGATACGCAGTATTTT; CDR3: CSARDVAGESGTDTQYF
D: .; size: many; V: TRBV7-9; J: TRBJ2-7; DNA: TGTGCCAGTTCGGAGGACTACACCTACGAGCAGTACTTC; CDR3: CASSEDYTYEQYF
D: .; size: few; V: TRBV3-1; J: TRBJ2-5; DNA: TGTGCCAGCAGCCAGGGGCCAGGTACCCAAGAGACCCAGTACTTC; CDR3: CASSQGPGTQETQYF
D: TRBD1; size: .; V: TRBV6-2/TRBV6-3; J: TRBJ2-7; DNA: TGTGCCAGCAGTTACGTCTTTGGACAGGAAGCTATTTACGAGCAGTACTTC; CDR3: CASSYVFGQEAIYEQYF
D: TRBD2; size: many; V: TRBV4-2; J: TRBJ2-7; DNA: TGTGCCAGCAGCCAAGACCCTAGCGGGCTTACCTACGAGCAGTACTTC; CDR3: CASSQDPSGLTYEQYF
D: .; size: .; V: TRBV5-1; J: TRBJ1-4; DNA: TGCGCCAGCAGCTTGGTTCCCGGTGCGGATGAAAAACTGTTTTTT; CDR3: CASSLVPGADEKLFF
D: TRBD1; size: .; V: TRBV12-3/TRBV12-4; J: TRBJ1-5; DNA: TGTGCCAGCAGCGAGGACAGGGTCAATCAGCCCCAGCATTTT; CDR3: CASSEDRVNQPQHF
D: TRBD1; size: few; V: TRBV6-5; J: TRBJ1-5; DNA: TGTGCCACCGCTGACAGGGATGGGTTCGCTCAGCCCCAGCATTTT; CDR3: CATADRDGFAQPQHF
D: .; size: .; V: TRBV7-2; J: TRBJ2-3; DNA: TGTGCCAGCAGCTTAGATCCCCACACAGATACGCAGTATTTT; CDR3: CASSLDPHTDTQYF
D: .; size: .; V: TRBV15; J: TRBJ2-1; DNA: TGTGCTACCAGCAAGGACTCCCCCGCCTACAATGAGCAGTTCTTC; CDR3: CATSKDSPAYNEQFF
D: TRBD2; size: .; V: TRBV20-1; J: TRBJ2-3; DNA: TGCAGTGCTCAAGACCCGCTAGCGGCTTCTAGCACAGATACGCAGTATTTT; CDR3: CSAQDPLAASSTDTQYF
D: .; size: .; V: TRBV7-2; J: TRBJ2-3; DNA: TGTGCCAGCAGACCAAGGAGGGGCTCAGGGGATACGCAGTATTTT; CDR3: CASRPRRGSGDTQYF
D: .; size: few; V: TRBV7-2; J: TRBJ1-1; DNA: TGTGCCAGCAGCCACCCCACTGGGGGAGGAGCTTTCTTT; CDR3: CASSHPTGGGAFF
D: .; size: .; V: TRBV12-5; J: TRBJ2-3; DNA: TGTGCTAGTGGTTTGACCAATACGCAGTATTTT; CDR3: CASGLTNTQYF
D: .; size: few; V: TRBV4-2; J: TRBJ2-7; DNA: TGTGCCAGCAGCCAAGCGGTCGACTCCTACGAGCAGTACTTC; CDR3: CASSQAVDSYEQYF
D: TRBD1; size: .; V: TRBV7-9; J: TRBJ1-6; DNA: TGTGCCAGCAGCATGGGACAGCTGAATTCACCCCTCCACTTT; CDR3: CASSMGQLNSPLHF
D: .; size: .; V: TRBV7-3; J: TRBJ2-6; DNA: TGTGCCAGCAGCTTAGGTCCAGGACTTCTCTCTGGGGCCAACGTCCTGACTTTC; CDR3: CASSLGPGLLSGANVLTF
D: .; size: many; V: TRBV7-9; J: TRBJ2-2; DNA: TGTGCCAGCAGCTCCCTAGGGGGCACCGGGGAGCTGTTTTTT; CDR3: CASSSLGGTGELFF
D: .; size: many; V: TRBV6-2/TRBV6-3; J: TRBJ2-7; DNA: TGTGCCAGCAGTAAGGACGGATTTTCCTACGAGCAGTACTTC; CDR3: CASSKDGFSYEQYF
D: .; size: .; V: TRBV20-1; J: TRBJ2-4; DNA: TGCAGTGCTAGGCCCGCCAAAAACATTCAGTACTTC; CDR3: CSARPAKNIQYF
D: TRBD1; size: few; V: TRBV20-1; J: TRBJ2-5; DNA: TGCAGTGCCAGGAGGGTGGACAGGGGGCGGTTAGGTATAGAGACCCAGTACTTC; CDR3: CSARRVDRGRLGIETQYF
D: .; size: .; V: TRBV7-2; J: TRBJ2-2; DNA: TGTGCCAGCAGCGGCCAAGGCTTGAACACCGGGGAGCTGTTTTTT; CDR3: CASSGQGLNTGELFF
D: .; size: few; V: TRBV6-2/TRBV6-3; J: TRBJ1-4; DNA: TGTGCCAGCAGCTGGGGACGGGGGAATGAAAAACTGTTTTTT; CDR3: CASSWGRGNEKLFF
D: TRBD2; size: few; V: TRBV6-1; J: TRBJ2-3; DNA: TGTGCCAGCAGGAGCGGGAGGGCCCTCAGGGCAGATACGCAGTATTTT; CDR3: CASRSGRALRADTQYF
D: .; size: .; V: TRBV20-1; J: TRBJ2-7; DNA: TGCAGTGCGGAAGCCACCTACGAGCAGTACTTC; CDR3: CSAEATYEQYF
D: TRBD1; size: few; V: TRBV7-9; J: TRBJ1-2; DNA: TGTGCCAGCAGCTTAGTCCCCGACAGGGGTTTGTCCTACACCTTC; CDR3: CASSLVPDRGLSYTF
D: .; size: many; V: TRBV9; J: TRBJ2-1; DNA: TGTGCCAGCAGTGGTAGAGCCAATGAGCAGTTCTTC; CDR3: CASSGRANEQFF
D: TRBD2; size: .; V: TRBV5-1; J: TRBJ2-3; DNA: TGCGCCAGCAGCTTCCTCAGCGGGGATGAGCAGTATTTT; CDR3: CASSFLSGDEQYF
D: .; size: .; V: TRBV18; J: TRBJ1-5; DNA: TGTGCCAGCTCACCCGGCGGGGTTTCGGGCAATCAGCCCCAGCATTTT; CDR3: CASSPGGVSGNQPQHF
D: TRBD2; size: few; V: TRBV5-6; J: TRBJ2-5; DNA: TGTGCCAGCAGCTCACCACTGACTAGCGGGACGGAGACCCAGTACTTC; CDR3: CASSSPLTSGTETQYF
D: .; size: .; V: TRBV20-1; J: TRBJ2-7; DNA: TGCAGTTCAACGGACAAATTTCACTACGAGCAGTACTTC; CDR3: CSSTDKFHYEQYF
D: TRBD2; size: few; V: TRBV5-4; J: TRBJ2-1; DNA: TGTGCCAGCAGTTCCCTAGCGGAAGAGAATGAGCAGTTCTTC; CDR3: CASSSLAEENEQFF
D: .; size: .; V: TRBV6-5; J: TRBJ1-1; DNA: TGTGCCAGCAGTCTTCCATACGGTAGCGCTTTCTTT; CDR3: CASSLPYGSAFF
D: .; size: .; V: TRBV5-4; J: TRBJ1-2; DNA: TGTGCCAGCAGCTTGGCCGTGGATAGCTATGGCTACACCTTC; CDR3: CASSLAVDSYGYTF
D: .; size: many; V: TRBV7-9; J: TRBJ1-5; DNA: TGTGCCAGCAGCTTAGTAAATCAGCCCCAGCATTTT; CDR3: CASSLVNQPQHF
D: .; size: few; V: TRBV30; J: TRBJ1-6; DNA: TGTGCCTGGAAACCCGGGGGAACAGGTGTAAATTCACCCCTCCACTTT; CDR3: CAWKPGGTGVNSPLHF
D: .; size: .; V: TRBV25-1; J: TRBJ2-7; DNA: TGTGCCAGCAGTGGAGCGCCCCCTTCCTACGAGCAGTACTTC; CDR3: CASSGAPPSYEQYF
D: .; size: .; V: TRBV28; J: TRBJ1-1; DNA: TGTGCCAGCAGATGGTCCCACACTGAAGCTTTCTTT; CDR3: CASRWSHTEAFF
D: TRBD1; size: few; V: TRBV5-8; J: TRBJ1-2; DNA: TGTGCCAGCAGCGCGTGGGGACAGGAGATCTATGGCTACACCTTC; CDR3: CASSAWGQEIYGYTF